Listed here are 29 T cell receptor beta chains from one sample, sequenced in a study of blood T cell repertoires in COVID-19. Clones were read by immunoSEQ multiplex PCR, and TCRdb kept only the in-frame ones, dropping some. The profile shows about 250,000 clones, under 90% of them singletons. Sequenced input: PBMCs or T cells enriched from blood (not recorded which). All receptors come from a man aged 40-49 years who had recovered from COVID-19.

Regarding this clone: This same CDR3 is encoded by further DNA sequences in the sample. The V and J genes are TRBV12-3 or TRBV12-4 and TRBJ1-5; D is unclear. CDR3 size: 13 residues. With 3 bases removed from V and 5 bases from J, the gap between germline ends came to 8 bases. The CDR3 reads CASSFPGDQPQHF. The CDR3 nucleotides are TGTGCCAGCAGTTTTCCCGGGGATCAGCCCCAGCATTTT.

A note on this clone: The same CDR3 can be traced to other DNA sequences in this sample. The chain recombines TRBV5-1 with TRBJ1-1, with TRBD1 identical over 8 bases. CDR1 and CDR2 (germline): SGHRS, YFSETQ. The CDR3 spans 14 residues. The ends lost 3 bases at V and 1 base at J; junction bases unmatched: 2. In DNA, the CDR3 is TGCGCCAGCAGCTGGGACAGGCCGAACACTGAAGCTTTCTTT. Translated: CASSWDRPNTEAFF.

This clone came up a few times. CDR3 in amino acids: CASSVAGNYGYTF. The DNA of the CDR3 is TGTGCCAGCAGCGTAGCCGGTAACTATGGCTACACCTTC. The chain joins TRBV9 to TRBJ1-2; D remains unclear. Germline V CDR1 and CDR2: SGDLS, YYNGEE. Deletions cut 0 bases from V and 1 base from J, with 4 bases between. The CDR3 contains 13 residues.

Written as DNA, the CDR3 is TGTGCCAGCAGTTTGACAGGGGCTTCGGGAAACACCATATATTTT. Protein: CASSLTGASGNTIYF. This chain joins TRBV6-5 and TRBJ1-3; 8 bases are a match to TRBD1. CDR3 length: 15 residues. J was trimmed by 4 bases and V by 4 bases; bases with no gene match: 6. Germline CDR1 MNHEY, CDR2 SVGAGI.

CDR3 coding DNA: TGTGCCAGCTCACTCCTCGCGAACACCGGGGAGCTGTTTTTT. This encodes CASSLLANTGELFF. J is TRBJ2-2 and V is TRBV18; D is uncertain. The CDR3 loop spans 14 amino acids. CDR1 is KGHSH and CDR2 is LQKENI in the germline V gene. V dropped 4 bases and J dropped 0 bases, with 6 bases sitting between them. The entire variable domain, with the rest obtained from reference TRBV18 and TRBJ2-2, is as follows: NAGVMQNPRHLVRRRGQEARLRCSPMKGHSHVYWYRQLPEEGLKFMVYLQKENIIDESGMPKERFSAEFPKEGPSILRIQQVVRGDSAAYFCASSLLANTGELFFGEGSRLTVL.

This clone was recorded a few times. CDR3 in DNA: TGTGCCAGCAGCCCATCCGGGACAGGGAGTTTTGGCTCTGGAAACACCATATATTTT. Translating it yields CASSPSGTGSFGSGNTIYF. The V and J genes are TRBV9 and TRBJ1-3, with TRBD1 matching 9 bases. The CDR3 totals 19 residues. The trim removed 4 bases at V and 0 bases at J, leaving 14 bases unmatched. Germline lookup yields CDR1 SGDLS and CDR2 YYNGEE.

The genes are TRBV10-3 and TRBJ1-2; D is perhaps TRBD1 (6 bases). This CDR3 has 13 residues. Germline V gene lookup returns CDR1 ENHRY and CDR2 SYGVKD. Trimming stripped 7 bases from V and 4 bases from J, with 13 bases between. The CDR3 protein is CAITPTGTYGYTF. CDR3 nucleotides: TGTGCCATCACCCCGACAGGAACCTATGGCTACACCTTC.

This chain joins TRBV9 and TRBJ1-4; perhaps TRBD1 as D (5 bases). Trimming took off 3 bases at V and 7 bases at J, with 16 bases between the two ends. Germline assignment: CDR1 SGDLS and CDR2 YYNGEE. The CDR3 totals 15 residues. The CDR3 coding sequence is TGTGCCAGCAGCGGCGGCGGGGGGTTGCGTGAAAAACTGTTTTTT. Its protein product is CASSGGGGLREKLFF.

This chain joins TRBV7-9 and TRBJ2-2; TRBD2 agrees at 11 bases. The CDR3 covers 19 residues. J gave up 1 base and V 2 bases, and 9 bases lay outside the gene matches. Germline V gene sequence: CDR1 SEHNR, CDR2 FQNEAQ (reference sequence). The chain's CDR3 is CASSLSTSGSFRNTGELFF. CDR3 coding DNA: TGTGCCAGCAGCTTATCAACTAGCGGGAGTTTCAGGAACACCGGGGAGCTGTTTTTT.

This chain uses TRBV5-1 with TRBJ1-4; 7 bases map to TRBD1. Germline CDR1 and CDR2: SGHRS and YFSETQ. Trimming took 5 bases from V and 3 from J; bases not matched to a gene: 7. The CDR3 totals 15 residues. CDR3 sequence reads: CASRDTGAPNEKLFF. CDR3 nucleotides: TGCGCCAGCAGAGATACAGGGGCCCCTAATGAAAAACTGTTTTTT.

V usage is TRBV28 and J usage is TRBJ2-7; D uncertain. CDR1 and CDR2 from the germline V gene are MDHEN and SYDVKM. The CDR3 is 15 amino acids. V shed 5 bases and J shed 6 bases, with 20 bases lying between them. CDR3 DNA sequence: TGTGCCAGCAGTACCGTTATAGGCCCACGCGGCGAGCAGTACTTC. Protein: CASSTVIGPRGEQYF.

The chain uses TRBV5-1 and TRBJ1-2, with D uncertain. CDR3 length: 15 amino acids. CDR1 SGHRS and CDR2 YFSETQ come from the germline V gene. Deletions cut 3 bases from V and 3 bases from J, with 15 bases between. DNA of the CDR3: TGCGCCAGCAGCTGGAGGACGGAAGGCGACTATGGCTACACCTTC. It codes for CASSWRTEGDYGYTF.

The CDR3 reads CASSLGLAGGGGTDTQYF. The DNA of the CDR3 is TGTGCCAGCAGTTTAGGACTAGCGGGAGGGGGGGGCACAGATACGCAGTATTTT. The gene calls are TRBV27 and TRBJ2-3; 15 positions agree with TRBD2. CDR1 is MNHEY, CDR2 SMNVEV, per germline (reference sequence). This CDR3 spans 18 amino acids. V lost 2 bases to trimming and J lost 1 base; unmatched junction nucleotides: 4.

This chain connects TRBV4-1 to TRBJ1-1; possible D gene TRBD1, 6 bases. Germline assignment: CDR1 MGHRA and CDR2 YSYEKL. V dropped 7 bases and J dropped 0 bases, with 12 bases sitting between them. This CDR3 has 14 amino acids. CDR3 sequence reads: CASTRGAVNTEAFF. As DNA, the CDR3 is TGCGCCAGCACCAGGGGTGCAGTGAACACTGAAGCTTTCTTT.

The V call is TRBV6-2 or TRBV6-3, the J call TRBJ2-1, with 13 bases fitting TRBD2. V dropped 5 bases and J dropped 15; count of bases not matched to a gene: 4. CDR3 length equals 12 residues. The germline V gene encodes CDR1 MNHEY and CDR2 SVGEGT. CDR3: CASSDRTSGGFF. The CDR3 DNA reads TGTGCCAGCAGTGATAGGACTAGCGGGGGGTTCTTC.

V gene TRBV30 combines with J gene TRBJ1-3; TRBD1 might be the D (6 bases). The germline V and J ends were trimmed by 4 bases and 0 bases, with 7 bases remaining between them. The CDR3 spans 13 residues. Germline CDR1 and CDR2: GTSNPN and SVGIG (reference sequence). The CDR3 is CAWTGDSGNTIYF. In DNA form, the CDR3 reads TGTGCCTGGACAGGGGACTCTGGAAACACCATATATTTT.

The V gene is TRBV5-6, the J gene TRBJ1-2, with D unresolved. The CDR3 spans 14 residues. Germline V gene lookup returns CDR1 SGHDT and CDR2 YYEEEE. With 4 bases removed from V and 5 bases from J, the gap between germline ends came to 15 bases. This chain's CDR3 is CASSLKPSRYGYTF. The CDR3 DNA reads TGTGCCAGCAGCCTAAAGCCCTCCAGGTATGGCTACACCTTC.

This clone was detected only a few times. The chain combines TRBV11-2 with TRBJ2-2, with TRBD2 matching over 7 bases. Germline V gene lookup returns CDR1 SGHAT and CDR2 FQNNGV. This CDR3 comprises 15 residues. The ends lost 1 base at V and 6 bases at J; junction bases unmatched: 5. DNA of the CDR3: TGTGCCAGCAGCTTAGTCAGCGGGGTCGCCGGGGAGCTGTTTTTT. It encodes CASSLVSGVAGELFF.

The chain links TRBV18 to TRBJ2-7, with TRBD2 matching 9 bases. Germline-derived CDR1 and CDR2 are KGHSH and LQKENI. This CDR3 contains 14 residues. J gave up 2 bases and V 3 bases, and 2 bases lay outside the gene matches. The DNA of the CDR3 is TGTGCCAGCTCACCGACTAGCGGTGCCTACGAGCAGTACTTC. Translating gives CASSPTSGAYEQYF. Using reference TRBV18 and TRBJ2-7 for the parts outside the CDR3, the full variable domain is NAGVMQNPRHLVRRRGQEARLRCSPMKGHSHVYWYRQLPEEGLKFMVYLQKENIIDESGMPKERFSAEFPKEGPSILRIQQVVRGDSAAYFCASSPTSGAYEQYFGPGTRLTVT.

This clone was counted once. The genes are TRBV6-5 and TRBJ2-2; maybe TRBD2 (5 bases). CDR1 and CDR2 from the germline V gene are MNHEY and SVGAGI. The CDR3 has 15 residues. Trimming cost V 2 bases and J 5 bases, with 12 bases left between them. As DNA, the CDR3 is TGTGCCAGCAGTTACCAAGCGGAGAGAACCGGGGAGCTGTTTTTT. It specifies CASSYQAERTGELFF.

This chain joins TRBV12-5 and TRBJ2-1; TRBD2 agrees at 11 bases. Trimming cost V 0 bases and J 9 bases; bases outside gene matches: 10. The CDR3 has 17 residues. Germline V gene lookup returns CDR1 LGHNT and CDR2 FRNRAP. CDR3 nucleotides: TGTGCTAGTGGTTTGGTACTTAGCGGGAGGGCTGCTCTTGAGCAGTTCTTC. It yields the protein CASGLVLSGRAALEQFF. Full variable domain (rest looked up from reference TRBV12-5 and TRBJ2-1): DARVTQTPRHKVTEMGQEVTMRCQPILGHNTVFWYRQTMMQGLELLAYFRNRAPLDDSGMPKDRFSAEMPDATLATLKIQPSEPRDSAVYFCASGLVLSGRAALEQFFGPGTRLTVL.

The genes are TRBV6-1 and TRBJ1-3; tentative D call: TRBD1 (6 bases). V lost 0 bases and J 0 bases, leaving 21 bases between the germline ends. The germline CDR1 and CDR2 sequences are MNHNS and SASEGT. The CDR3 is 20 amino acids. The CDR3: CASSEAGQGLGPTSGNTIYF. The CDR3 DNA is TGTGCCAGCAGTGAAGCGGGTCAGGGGTTGGGACCGACCTCTGGAAACACCATATATTTT.

V and J are TRBV7-7 and TRBJ1-5, with TRBD1 identical over 9 bases. V gave up 5 bases and J gave up 7 bases; unmatched junction bases: 9. Germline assignment: CDR1 SSHAT and CDR2 FNYEAQ (reference sequence). The CDR3 has 15 amino acids. The CDR3 loop is CASSQHRDREQPQHF. CDR3 nucleotides: TGTGCCAGCAGCCAACACCGGGACAGGGAGCAGCCCCAGCATTTT.

This clone appeared once. The chain carries TRBV19 and TRBJ2-7; D remains unclear. This CDR3 is 14 amino acids long. The V end lost 5 bases, the J end lost 1 base, and 12 bases lay between the germline ends. CDR1 is LNHDA, CDR2 SQIVND, per germline (reference sequence). The CDR3 reads CASSLRFYSYEQYF. The CDR3 bases are TGTGCCAGTAGTTTGCGGTTTTATTCCTACGAGCAGTACTTC.

The chain carries TRBV7-9 and TRBJ1-2; the match to TRBD1 covers 9 bases. V gave up 5 bases and J gave up 3 bases; unmatched junction bases: 7. Looked up from germline, CDR1 is SEHNR and CDR2 is FQNEAQ (reference sequence). The CDR3 length is 15 residues. Written as DNA, the CDR3 is TGTGCCAGCAGCCCAGGGACAGGGCTGTACTATGGCTACACCTTC. Translating it yields CASSPGTGLYYGYTF.

This chain connects TRBV27 to TRBJ1-5; no definite D call. This CDR3 spans 12 amino acids. Germline V CDR1 and CDR2: MNHEY, SMNVEV (reference sequence). The ends were cut back, 2 bases at V and 7 bases at J, with 6 bases in the middle. CDR3 region: CASSLLGQPQHF. DNA for the CDR3: TGTGCCAGCAGTTTACTGGGCCAGCCCCAGCATTTT.

The chain recombines TRBV12-3 or TRBV12-4 with TRBJ2-5; the D is unclear. There are 13 residues in the CDR3. Between the trimmed V and J ends, which lost 3 bases and 1 base, there was a span of 6 bases. The CDR3 region has the DNA TGTGCCAGCAGTTTCAACAGCCAAGAGACCCAGTACTTC. Translation gives CASSFNSQETQYF.

J is TRBJ2-7 and V is TRBV6-5; 8 nucleotides match TRBD2. The CDR3 contains 14 residues. Germline V gene lookup returns CDR1 MNHEY and CDR2 SVGAGI. With 6 bases clipped from V and 6 bases from J, the junction kept 10 bases outside the gene matches. The CDR3 sequence: CASSYALAGSEQYF. CDR3 DNA: TGTGCCAGCAGCTACGCGCTAGCGGGCTCCGAGCAGTACTTC.

The chain employs TRBV5-1 and TRBJ2-1; 8 nucleotides agree with TRBD2. The CDR3 totals 15 residues. Germline lookup yields CDR1 SGHRS and CDR2 YFSETQ. Trimming removed 3 bases from V and 7 bases from J; junction bases left unmatched: 9. CDR3 in amino acids: CASSSGLGAWNEQFF. The CDR3 coding sequence is TGCGCCAGCAGCTCGGGACTAGGGGCCTGGAATGAGCAGTTCTTC.